This note documents a single T cell receptor (beta chain) sequence. This sample is drawn from a study of blood T cell repertoires in COVID-19. There are 15 residues in the CDR3. Between the trimmed V and J ends, which lost 4 bases and 0 bases, there was a span of 13 bases. Germline lookup yields CDR1 SGDLS and CDR2 YYNGEE. Clones were sequenced by immunoSEQ multiplex PCR, and TCRdb holds only the in-frame ones, with some missing. The data hold fewer than 350,000 clones, with around 90% observed a single time. Sequencing was done on a sample of peripheral blood. This clonotype was obtained from a man between 18 and 35 years old with active or convalescent COVID-19. V usage is TRBV9 and J usage is TRBJ1-2; D perhaps matches TRBD1 (6 bases). For the CDR3, the DNA is TGTGCCAGCAGCCTCGGGACACCTGCTAACTATGGCTACACCTTC. Its protein product is CASSLGTPANYGYTF.